This is a list of T cell receptor beta chains from one sample in a study of cytomegalovirus exposure and HLA in healthy donors. Libraries were prepared by immunoSEQ multiplex PCR; TCRdb keeps only in-frame clonotypes and omits some of them. Of some 110,000 clones in the sample, around 84% are singletons; the top ten hold roughly 23%. The sample taken for sequencing was PBMCs. These receptors all stem from a man aged 30 to 39 in good health and CMV-seropositive. Each CDR3 is given with its conserved first and last residue. The order of the fields is V gene, clone size, D gene, J gene, CDR3 DNA, CDR3 protein. A D gene is named only where the DNA matches it firmly. Only part of the rows carry a size: once, few, many, or a class if the clone is expanded.

TRBV19,.,TRBD1,TRBJ1-1,TGTGCCAGTAGTCCGACAGACAGGGGTGGAACTGAAGCTTTCTTT,CASSPTDRGGTEAFF
TRBV5-6,.,.,TRBJ2-1,TGTGCCAGCAGCTACGCCAGTGTAGAGCAGTTCTTC,CASSYASVEQFF
TRBV29-1,.,TRBD1,TRBJ2-5,TGCAGCGTTTCTAACAGGGGTGGCTGGGTAGCAGAGACCCAGTACTTC,CSVSNRGGWVAETQYF
TRBV27,.,TRBD1,TRBJ2-5,TGTGCCAGCAACAGGGGGCGAGCCGGACAAGAGACCCAGTACTTC,CASNRGRAGQETQYF
TRBV4-2,once,TRBD2,TRBJ2-5,TGTGCCAGCAGCCTAAACCCCGGGGGGATCCAAGAGACCCAGTACTTC,CASSLNPGGIQETQYF
TRBV4-1,.,.,TRBJ2-1,TGCGCCAGCAGCCACGTCGGGGTTAAGGTGGAGAATGAGCAGTTCTTC,CASSHVGVKVENEQFF
TRBV6-6,.,TRBD1,TRBJ1-1,TGTGCCAGCAAAACAGGGGGCGCGGGGGAAGCTTTCTTT,CASKTGGAGEAFF
TRBV6-1,once,.,TRBJ1-1,TGTGCCAGCAGTGGATGGGACAATTTTGAAGCTTTCTTT,CASSGWDNFEAFF
TRBV28,few,.,TRBJ1-1,TGTGCCAGCAGTTCCCGGACAGAGGGGAACACTGAAGCTTTCTTT,CASSSRTEGNTEAFF
TRBV13,.,.,TRBJ1-4,TGTGCCAGCAGCTTAAGGGAGGGGATAGAAAAACTGTTTTTT,CASSLREGIEKLFF
TRBV2,large,.,TRBJ1-2,TGTGCCAGCAGTGATCTGTCGCGCAACTATGGCTACACCTTC,CASSDLSRNYGYTF
TRBV7-2,.,.,TRBJ1-2,TGTGCCAGCAGCTTATGGGGCCGATCCAGCTACACCTTC,CASSLWGRSSYTF
TRBV5-4,.,.,TRBJ2-5,TGTGCCAGCAGCTTTGAGGCAGTCGGAGAGACCCAGTACTTC,CASSFEAVGETQYF
TRBV2,.,TRBD1,TRBJ2-2,TGTGCCAGCAGTGGACAGGGGTACACCGGGGAGCTGTTTTTT,CASSGQGYTGELFF
TRBV9,.,.,TRBJ2-7,TGTGCCAGCAGCCCCTATACAGGTTACTCCTACGAGCAGTACTTC,CASSPYTGYSYEQYF
TRBV5-1,.,.,TRBJ2-1,TGCGCCAGCAGCTTGTCGGTTGAGCAGTTCTTC,CASSLSVEQFF
TRBV19,.,.,TRBJ1-5,TGTGCCAGTAGTCCCGACAGGTATAGCAATCAGCCCCAGCATTTT,CASSPDRYSNQPQHF
TRBV11-2,.,TRBD1,TRBJ1-2,TGTGCCAGCAGCCCAAGCACAGGGGTCGGCTACACCTTC,CASSPSTGVGYTF
TRBV30,.,.,TRBJ2-7,TGTGCCTGGAGTCTGGGCAGCTCCTACGAGCAGTACTTC,CAWSLGSSYEQYF
TRBV6-5,.,.,TRBJ2-1,TGTGCCAGCAGTTACTCTTCAGGGACTCGCGTCGGGGAGCAGTTCTTC,CASSYSSGTRVGEQFF
TRBV7-3,.,.,TRBJ2-1,TGTGCCAGCAGCTTAGATTCGGCGGCGTTCGATGAGCAGTTCTTC,CASSLDSAAFDEQFF
TRBV11-3,once,.,TRBJ2-3,TGTGCCAGCAGCTTAGGCGGAGCCACCACAGATACGCAGTATTTT,CASSLGGATTDTQYF
TRBV5-1,.,TRBD1,TRBJ2-6,TGCGCCAGCAGCCGTGGACAGGGGTTACCTGGGGCCAACGTCCTGACTTTC,CASSRGQGLPGANVLTF
TRBV27,.,TRBD1,TRBJ1-6,TGTGCCAGCAGTACCGGGACAGGGCGATATAATTCACCCCTCCACTTT,CASSTGTGRYNSPLHF
TRBV5-1,.,.,TRBJ1-6,TGCGCCAGCAGCTTCCGCAGCGAGAATTCACCCCTCCACTTT,CASSFRSENSPLHF
TRBV11-2,.,TRBD2,TRBJ2-5,TGTGCCAGCAGCTTTCCTAGCGGGGGACAAGAGACCCAGTACTTC,CASSFPSGGQETQYF
TRBV7-9,.,.,TRBJ2-1,TGTGCCAGCAGCTTACAGAAGGCAGGGGGGTATGAGCAGTTCTTC,CASSLQKAGGYEQFF
TRBV28,.,.,TRBJ1-1,TGTGCCAGCATCAGCGGGGGGCCCGGGGGCACTGAAGCTTTCTTT,CASISGGPGGTEAFF
TRBV10-3,.,TRBD2,TRBJ2-1,TGTGCCATCAGTGAGGCACTAGCGGGATACAATGAGCAGTTCTTC,CAISEALAGYNEQFF
TRBV10-3,.,TRBD1,TRBJ2-1,TGTGCCATCCGAGAGGGACAGGGTTACAATGAGCAGTTCTTC,CAIREGQGYNEQFF
TRBV7-9,.,.,TRBJ1-1,TGTGCCAGCAGCTTCTACAGGAACACTGAAGCTTTCTTT,CASSFYRNTEAFF
TRBV5-1,.,.,TRBJ1-1,TGCGCCAGCTCCCTGGGGGGGGGCGGCACTGAAGCTTTCTTT,CASSLGGGGTEAFF
TRBV7-8,.,TRBD2,TRBJ2-1,TGTGCCAGCAGCTTTAGGGTAGCGGGAGAGAGCTCCTACAATGAGCAGTTCTTC,CASSFRVAGESSYNEQFF
TRBV15,.,TRBD2,TRBJ2-1,TGTGCCACCAGCAGAGATCACGGGGGGACCTACAATGAGCAGTTCTTC,CATSRDHGGTYNEQFF
TRBV9,.,TRBD2,TRBJ2-3,TGTGCCAGCAGCGTAGAAGGAGCGGGAGGAGGAGATACGCAGTATTTT,CASSVEGAGGGDTQYF
TRBV15,once,.,TRBJ1-2,TGTGCCACCAACAAAACTGACGGGAGGGGTGGGTATGGCTACACCTTC,CATNKTDGRGGYGYTF
TRBV27,.,.,TRBJ2-7,TGTGCCAGCAGTTTATATCCGGGCAGGGGTTTTTTTAACGAGCAGTACTTC,CASSLYPGRGFFNEQYF
TRBV6-1,.,.,TRBJ1-1,TGTGCCACCCTCAGGGTCACTGAAGCTTTCTTT,CATLRVTEAFF
TRBV18,.,.,TRBJ1-1,TGTGCCAGCTCACCTATTCGGGACACTGAAGCTTTCTTT,CASSPIRDTEAFF
TRBV2,.,.,TRBJ2-5,TGTGCCAGCAGTGTCGTTCAAGAGACCCAGTACTTC,CASSVVQETQYF
TRBV30,once,.,TRBJ2-5,TGTGCCTGGGGGCGGGAATTGGGGACCCAGTACTTC,CAWGRELGTQYF
TRBV30,.,TRBD1,TRBJ1-6,TGTGCCTGCACCGACAGGGATAATTCACCCCTCCACTTT,CACTDRDNSPLHF